Following are 24 T cell receptor beta chains from one sample sequenced in a study of tissue T cells after allogeneic stem cell transplantation. Sequencing was performed with immunoSEQ multiplex PCR; in TCRdb, only in-frame clones are kept and a portion is missing. The sample includes some 47,000 clones, approximately 70% of them seen just once. Sample: sorted cells pooled from one or two spleens. The receptors shown here come from a pool of C57BL/6 mice in good health.

Concerning this clone: Gene names and germline refer to mouse. The read falls 1 residue short of the CDR3 end, and the missing part is taken from the germline J gene. The genes are TRBV2 and TRBJ2-4, with 10 bases fitting TRBD2. Germline assignment: CDR1 LGHNA and CDR2 YSYQKL. Unmatched junction bases numbered 5, after V lost 1 base and J lost 7 bases. This CDR3 region has 15 residues. The DNA read from the CDR3 is TGTGCCAGCAGCCAAGGCTGGGGGGGCGCGGACACCTTGTAC. Translation: CASSQGWGGADTLY. The whole CDR3 region reads CASSQGWGGADTLYF.

With regard to this clone: Germline and genes here are mouse. CDR3 loop: CASSLGGSTGQLYF. The covered CDR3 bases are TGTGCCAGCAGCTTGGGGGGAAGCACCGGGCAGCTCTAC. The chain recombines TRBV3 with TRBJ2-2, with TRBD2 as a possible D gene (6 bases). The read terminates 1 residue before the CDR3 end, so the remaining end is supplied by the germline J gene. Trimming cost V 3 bases and J 4 bases, with 9 bases left between them. CDR1 is SNHLY and CDR2 is FYNGKV in the germline V gene (reference sequence). This CDR3 is 14 amino acids long.

A note on this clone: Mouse germline and gene names are used. The missing CDR3 end, 1 residue past where the read stops, is filled in from the germline J gene. The chain couples TRBV13-2 to TRBJ2-1, with D unresolved. V gave up 5 bases and J gave up 4 bases, with 1 base separating them. The CDR3 is 10 residues long. The germline CDR1 and CDR2 sequences are NNHNN and SYGAGS (reference sequence). CDR3 bases read: TGTGCCAGCGGGTATGCTGAGCAGTTC. This sequence encodes CASGYAEQF. The full CDR3 protein reads CASGYAEQFF.

Regarding this clone: Any gene name here is a mouse gene name. The read is 1 residue too short to cover the CDR3 end, so that end is filled in from the germline J gene. Other DNA sequences of this sample code for an identical CDR3. The rearrangement joins TRBV15 to TRBJ2-4; 8 positions match TRBD2. Trimming took 6 bases from V and 1 from J; bases not matched to a gene: 3. CDR3 length: 14 residues. Germline CDR1 and CDR2: SGHND and FRSKSL. The sequenced part of the CDR3 DNA is TGTGCCAGCAGCCTGACTGGGGGTCAAAACACCTTGTAC. Amino acid sequence: CASSLTGGQNTLY. The whole CDR3 protein reads CASSLTGGQNTLYF.

Comment on this clone: The listed genes are named as in mouse. Read data end 1 residue before the CDR3 end; the end is taken from the germline J gene. The rearrangement uses TRBV19 and TRBJ2-5, with 7 bases identical to TRBD1. Germline loops: CDR1 FNHDT, CDR2 SITEND (reference sequence). The J segment lost 4 bases and the V segment lost 2 bases, leaving 1 base of the junction unmatched. The CDR3 extends over 13 amino acids. The CDR3 bases that were read are TGTGCCAGCAGTATGACAGGGAAAGACACCCAGTAC. Its translation: CASSMTGKDTQY. The whole CDR3 reads CASSMTGKDTQYF.

Points on this clone: Gene names denote mouse genes. The covered CDR3 bases are TGTGCCAGCAGCTCGGACTGGGGGAGTTATGAACAGTAC. It specifies CASSSDWGSYEQY. The whole CDR3 region reads CASSSDWGSYEQYF. The chain recombines TRBV4 with TRBJ2-7, with TRBD2 matching over 10 bases. Sequencing ends 1 residue short of the CDR3 end; the germline J gene provides the rest. Per the germline V gene, CDR1 is LGHDT and CDR2 is YNNKQL (reference sequence). The CDR3 spans 14 residues. The J segment lost 4 bases and the V segment lost 4 bases, leaving 4 bases of the junction unmatched.

Details on this clone: Mouse gene names apply. The read terminates 1 residue before the CDR3 end, so the remaining end is supplied by the germline J gene. The sample contains more than one DNA sequence encoding this CDR3. V gene TRBV19 combines with J gene TRBJ2-1, with 12 bases identical to TRBD2. This CDR3 spans 14 amino acids. Trimming cost V 2 bases and J 6 bases; bases outside gene matches: 0. Germline V gene lookup returns CDR1 FNHDT and CDR2 SITEND (reference sequence). The CDR3 DNA, read in part, is TGTGCCAGCAGTATGGGACTGGGGGGTGCTGAGCAGTTC. Protein sequence: CASSMGLGGAEQF. The whole CDR3 protein is CASSMGLGGAEQFF.

Regarding this clone: The genes are named according to mouse. The CDR3 DNA, read in part, is TGTGCCTGGAGTTCTGGGGGGCGTGCTGAGCAGTTC. Its translation: CAWSSGGRAEQF. The complete CDR3 protein is CAWSSGGRAEQFF. The chain couples TRBV31 to TRBJ2-1, with TRBD2 identical over 8 bases. The read halts 1 residue ahead of the CDR3 end, with the missing end drawn from the germline J gene. V trimming: 2 bases; J trimming: 6 bases; junction bases outside the gene matches: 3. CDR3 size: 13 residues. The germline V gene has CDR1 GKSSPN and CDR2 SITVG.

Concerning this clone: Genes here carry mouse names. The read stops 1 residue short of the end of the CDR3; the missing end is completed from the germline J gene. The rearrangement links TRBV13-2 to TRBJ2-7; 7 nucleotides agree with TRBD2. V shed 3 bases and J 3 bases; nucleotides not matched to a gene: 3. Germline V gives CDR1 NNHNN, CDR2 SYGAGS (reference sequence). The CDR3 extends over 13 amino acids. CDR3 sequence: CASGGLGLYEQYF. CDR3 DNA (partial): TGTGCCAGCGGTGGACTGGGCCTCTATGAACAGTAC.

On this clone: The gene symbols are mouse symbols. The read gets to within 1 residue of the CDR3 end, and the germline J gene fills in the rest. The chain combines TRBV19 with TRBJ2-4; D is uncertain. The CDR3 is 12 residues long. V was clipped by 4 bases and J by 0 bases, with 3 bases between them. Germline loops: CDR1 FNHDT, CDR2 SITEND (reference sequence). CDR3 DNA, as far as it was read: TGTGCCAGCAGTGACAGTCAAAACACCTTGTAC. Encoded protein: CASSDSQNTLY. The CDR3 as a whole reads CASSDSQNTLYF. Combining the CDR3 with reference TRBV19 and TRBJ2-4 gives the whole variable domain GGIITQTPKFLIGQEGQKLTLKCQQNFNHDTMYWYRQDSGKGLRLIYYSITENDLQKGDLSEGYDASREKKSSFSLTVTSAQKNEMAVFLCASSDSQNTLYFGAGTRLSVL.

Points on this clone: The listed genes are named as in mouse. The CDR3 goes on 1 residue after the read ends, and that part is filled in from the germline J gene. This chain joins TRBV16 and TRBJ1-3; D call uncertain. Germline V gene lookup returns CDR1 SGHSA and CDR2 FRNQAP. The CDR3 has 15 residues. V lost 0 bases, J lost 0 bases, and 6 bases lay in between. This CDR3 is CASSLDPSSGNTLYF. CDR3 DNA, as far as it was read: TGTGCAAGCAGCTTAGATCCCAGTTCTGGAAATACGCTCTAT.

A note on this clone: Gene and germline names: mouse. Coverage ceases 1 residue before the CDR3 finishes, and the germline J gene fills in the end. The chain employs TRBV31 and TRBJ1-1; weak D call: TRBD1 (5 bases). Trimming pared 0 bases from V and 11 bases from J, leaving 13 bases between. This CDR3 is 12 amino acids long. CDR1 and CDR2 (germline): GKSSPN, SITVG. The CDR3 DNA, read in part, is TGTGCCTGGAGTCTAGAACCAGGGCGGGTCTTC. Its protein is CAWSLEPGRVF. The whole CDR3 reads CAWSLEPGRVFF.

Concerning this clone itself: Genes and germline are mouse. The sequence runs out 1 residue before the end of the CDR3; the remainder is reconstructed from the germline J gene. The sample contains more than one DNA sequence encoding this CDR3. The chain is built from TRBV5 and TRBJ2-3; 11 positions agree with TRBD2. Germline-derived CDR1 and CDR2 are LGHNA and YNLKQL (reference sequence). V lost 4 bases, J lost 1 base, and 4 bases stayed unmatched. CDR3 length: 16 amino acids. Partial CDR3 DNA: TGTGCCAGCAGCCCCGGACTGGGGGGTCGTGCAGAAACGCTGTAT. Translating gives CASSPGLGGRAETLY. The CDR3 in full is CASSPGLGGRAETLYF.

A word on this clone: Gene and germline names: mouse. Coverage ceases 1 residue before the CDR3 finishes, and the germline J gene fills in the end. The chain couples TRBV13-3 to TRBJ1-1, with D uncertain. The CDR3 length is 13 residues. Germline V gene lookup returns CDR1 NNHDY and CDR2 SYVADS. V was clipped by 3 bases and J by 0 bases, with 6 bases between them. The CDR3 here is CASSVAANTEVFF. The DNA read from the CDR3 is TGTGCCAGCAGTGTTGCAGCAAACACAGAAGTCTTC.

Of note for this clone: The genes are named according to mouse. From the germline J gene comes the end of the CDR3, since the read stops 1 residue before it. V gene TRBV31 combines with J gene TRBJ2-7, with 9 bases fitting TRBD1. Germline CDR1 reads GKSSPN; CDR2 reads SITVG. V shed 1 base and J 6 bases; nucleotides not matched to a gene: 4. The CDR3 is made up of 13 amino acids. The sequenced CDR3 bases are TGTGCCTGGAGTCACCGGGACAGGGCTGAACAGTAC. This sequence encodes CAWSHRDRAEQY. The whole CDR3 sequence is CAWSHRDRAEQYF.

About this clone: Any gene name here is a mouse gene name. The CDR3 spells CASSLGLGESAETLYF. CDR3 DNA (partial): TGTGCCAGCAGCCTCGGACTGGGGGAGAGTGCAGAAACGCTGTAT. The chain carries TRBV3 and TRBJ2-3; TRBD2 agrees at 10 bases. Read data end 1 residue before the CDR3 end; the end is taken from the germline J gene. The CDR3 has 16 amino acids. Looked up from germline, CDR1 is SNHLY and CDR2 is FYNGKV (reference sequence). V was pared by 5 bases and J by 0 bases, with 5 bases of the junction left unmatched.

Sample share makes this clone medium-sized (0.01 to 0.1%). Gene names are the mouse ones. The CDR3 end is not reached by the read, which stops 1 residue before it; the germline J gene fills it in. The rearrangement links TRBV20 to TRBJ2-7; 10 bases line up with TRBD1. The CDR3 has 12 residues. J was trimmed by 5 bases and V by 6 bases; bases with no gene match: 4. Germline V gene data show CDR1 as GFQATS and CDR2 as STVNSAI. Here the CDR3 reads CGARQGANEQYF. CDR3 DNA (partial): TGTGGTGCGAGACAGGGGGCGAATGAACAGTAC.

Note on this clone: Each gene name is a mouse one. The sequenced part of the CDR3 DNA is TGTGCCTGGAGTGGGGGGACTAGTGCAGAAACGCTGTAT. Protein: CAWSGGTSAETLY. The CDR3 in full is CAWSGGTSAETLYF. The rearrangement links TRBV31 to TRBJ2-3, with D tentatively TRBD2 (6 bases). The read ends 1 residue before the CDR3 terminus; that terminus is restored from the germline J gene. Germline CDR1 GKSSPN, CDR2 SITVG. Deletions cut 2 bases from V and 0 bases from J, with 9 bases between. CDR3 length equals 14 residues.

Turning to this clone: Gene names and germline refer to mouse. The missing CDR3 end, 1 residue past where the read stops, is filled in from the germline J gene. J is TRBJ2-1 and V is TRBV21; the match to TRBD1 covers 9 bases. TRBV21 carries the ORF label, with uncertain function. With V trimmed by 4 bases and J by 7 bases, 8 bases remained unmatched. The CDR3 consists of 15 residues. The covered CDR3 bases are TGTGCTAGCAGTCCCCCGGGACAGGGAGGGGCTGAGCAGTTC. Its protein product is CASSPPGQGGAEQF. The whole CDR3 protein reads CASSPPGQGGAEQFF.

In the case of this clone: Mouse germline and gene names are used. The CDR3 extends 1 residue past the end of the read, so its final part is completed from the germline J gene. The chain couples TRBV15 to TRBJ2-3; no clear D gene. V shed 3 bases and J shed 3 bases, with 4 bases lying between them. Germline values: CDR1 SGHND, CDR2 FRSKSL. The CDR3 has 12 residues. CDR3: CASSFFAETLYF. The covered CDR3 bases are TGTGCCAGCAGTTTTTTCGCAGAAACGCTGTAT.

Note on this clone: The germline and genes are mouse ones. The CDR3 extends 1 residue past the end of the read, so its final part is completed from the germline J gene. V usage is TRBV19 and J usage is TRBJ2-3; D is ambiguous. V was clipped by 5 bases and J by 0 bases, with 13 bases between them. There are 15 residues in the CDR3. Germline CDR1 is FNHDT and CDR2 is SITEND (reference sequence). The CDR3 DNA, read in part, is TGTGCCAGCAGCCGACCCGGGTCTAGTGCAGAAACGCTGTAT. It translates to CASSRPGSSAETLY. The whole CDR3 sequence is CASSRPGSSAETLYF.

With respect to this clone: The genes are named according to mouse. The sequence runs out 1 residue before the end of the CDR3; the remainder is reconstructed from the germline J gene. The chain is built from TRBV12-2 and TRBJ2-1; 7 positions match TRBD1. V was pared by 1 base and J by 0 bases, with 2 bases of the junction left unmatched. The V gene's germline CDR1 is SGHLS and CDR2 HYDKME. This CDR3 region has 15 residues. Partial CDR3 DNA: TGTGCCAGCTCTCTTAGGGACAGTAACTATGCTGAGCAGTTC. This translates into CASSLRDSNYAEQF. The whole CDR3 sequence reads CASSLRDSNYAEQFF.

Notes on this clone: Mouse germline and gene names are used. Coverage ceases 1 residue before the CDR3 finishes, and the germline J gene fills in the end. The chain combines TRBV13-3 with TRBJ2-7; 12 bases fit TRBD1. CDR3 length: 15 residues. Per the germline V gene, CDR1 is NNHDY and CDR2 is SYVADS. The junction had 7 bases not matched to a gene; V was cut back by 2 bases and J by 7 bases. The CDR3: CASSEGTGGGWEQYF. The CDR3 DNA, read in part, is TGTGCCAGCAGTGAGGGGACAGGGGGCGGCTGGGAACAGTAC.

A remark on this clone: Gene names refer to mouse genes. The read is 1 residue too short to cover the CDR3 end, so that end is filled in from the germline J gene. The rearrangement uses TRBV3 and TRBJ1-4, with 8 positions matching TRBD1. Germline V gives CDR1 SNHLY, CDR2 FYNGKV (reference sequence). The junction had 2 bases not matched to a gene; V was cut back by 3 bases and J by 8 bases. The CDR3 is 13 amino acids. The CDR3 loop reads CASSFRGRERLFF. CDR3 DNA, as far as it was read: TGTGCCAGCAGCTTCAGGGGGCGAGAAAGATTATTT.